Each of the 29 T cell receptor beta chains below was sequenced from the same sample in a study of circulating CD8 cells and anti-PD-1 response in melanoma (dated by TCRdb to 2020 to 2021). Four subsets defined by PD-1 and/or TIGIT were sorted from live CD3+CD8+TCRalphabeta+ cells on a BD FACSAria II cell sorter. TCRdb names NextSeq 500 as the instrument used. Starting from roughly 15 ng of total RNA, TCR libraries were made with the QIAseq Immune Repertoire RNA Library Kit, Human TCR Panel. The raw public reads went through TCRdb reprocessing: fastp at Q25, MiXCR clone calling, in-frame beta chains kept. CDR3 protein sequences are deduplicated, and each keeps its most common genes and DNA. Across this sample there are about 440 distinct CDR3 sequences, with 16% seen only once. Roughly 45% of the sample comes from the top ten. The sequenced sample was CD8+ T cells from PBMCs, obtained at baseline or after one month of anti-PD-1 therapy (not recorded which). Receptor source: a human donor with melanoma. The donor label of this sample is uncertain. Some clones in this sample may be carry-over from other donors' samples.

This clonotype was counted a few times. J is TRBJ2-7 and V is TRBV19; D unclear. CDR1 is LNHDA and CDR2 is SQIVND in the germline V gene (reference sequence). V lost 4 bases, J lost 1 base, and 2 bases lay in between. This CDR3 spans 11 amino acids. CDR3 amino acids: CASSNSYEQYF. CDR3 nucleotides: TGTGCCAGTAGTAATTCCTACGAGCAGTACTTC.

V gene TRBV24-1 combines with J gene TRBJ2-5, with D uncertain. V shed 12 bases and J shed 5 bases, with 12 bases lying between them. Germline V gives CDR1 KGHDR, CDR2 SFDVKD. This CDR3 spans 11 amino acids. This CDR3 is CAPPADETQYF. The CDR3 DNA reads TGTGCCCCACCGGCGGACGAGACCCAGTACTTC.

This clonotype qualifies as large (0.1 to 1%). The chain recombines TRBV11-2 with TRBJ2-1, with 9 bases matching TRBD1. The CDR3 loop spans 13 amino acids. Per germline, CDR1 SGHAT and CDR2 FQNNGV. With V trimmed by 6 bases and J by 4 bases, 1 base remained unmatched. The CDR3 bases are TGTGCCAGCAGGACAGGGGGATACAATGAGCAGTTCTTC. Translated: CASRTGGYNEQFF.

This clonotype is medium-sized within its sample. This chain connects TRBV19 to TRBJ2-1, with 9 bases that match TRBD2. The CDR3 covers 15 residues. J was trimmed by 2 bases and V by 4 bases; bases with no gene match: 3. From germline, CDR1 is LNHDA and CDR2 SQIVND (reference sequence). Here the CDR3 reads CASSRVAGAYNEQFF. The CDR3 DNA is TGTGCCAGTAGTAGGGTAGCGGGGGCCTACAATGAGCAGTTCTTC. The complete variable domain, with remaining parts taken from reference TRBV19 and TRBJ2-1, reads DGGITQSPKYLFRKEGQNVTLSCEQNLNHDAMYWYRQDPGQGLRLIYYSQIVNDFQKGDIAEGYSVSREKKESFPLTVTSAQKNPTAFYLCASSRVAGAYNEQFFGPGTRLTVL.

This clonotype was seen only a few times. This rearrangement joins TRBV7-2 to TRBJ2-5; the match to TRBD2 covers 10 bases. With 1 base clipped from V and 0 bases from J, the junction kept 5 bases outside the gene matches. The V gene's germline CDR1 is SGHTA and CDR2 FQGNSA. CDR3 size: 17 residues. The CDR3 region is CASSLGLAGADQETQYF. CDR3 in DNA: TGTGCCAGCAGCTTAGGGCTAGCGGGGGCGGACCAAGAGACCCAGTACTTC.

As to this clonotype: An end of the junction differs from the germline gene, which may be a read error. The chain couples TRBV24-1 to TRBJ2-1; 9 bases map to TRBD1. The CDR3 totals 16 residues. Germline V gene data show CDR1 as KGHDR and CDR2 as SFDVKD. This chain's CDR3 is CATSDLRQGDYNKQFF. As DNA, the CDR3 is TGTGCCACCAGCGACCTACGACAGGGGGACTACAATAAGCAGTTCTTC.

This clonotype is labeled hyperexpanded. The rearrangement joins TRBV24-1 to TRBJ2-1; D could derive from TRBD1 or TRBD2 (5 bases each). V was trimmed by 5 bases and J by 12 bases, leaving 22 bases between them. In germline, CDR1 is KGHDR, CDR2 SFDVKD. CDR3 size: 15 residues. As DNA, the CDR3 is TGTGCCACCAGTGGTGGAGGAACAGGCCCTAAGGGGCAGTTCTTC. This codes for CATSGGGTGPKGQFF.

This clonotype showed up just a few times. The V gene is TRBV6-5, the J gene TRBJ2-7; 7 bases are a match to TRBD1. Germline V lookup: CDR1 MNHEY, CDR2 SVGAGI. J was trimmed by 3 bases and V by 5 bases; bases with no gene match: 7. There are 14 residues in the CDR3. The CDR3 DNA reads as TGTGCCAGCAGTGCAGGGGGTTCAGGCTACGAGCAGTACTTC. Its translation: CASSAGGSGYEQYF.

This clonotype is classed as medium-sized. The chain is built from TRBV19 and TRBJ2-7; 7 nucleotides agree with TRBD1. The length of the CDR3 is 13 residues. Germline CDR1 is LNHDA and CDR2 is SQIVND (reference sequence). The J segment lost 5 bases and the V segment lost 5 bases, leaving 6 bases of the junction unmatched. DNA for the CDR3: TGTGCCAGTAGTGTAATAACAGGGGACGAGCAGTACTTC. Protein product: CASSVITGDEQYF. The entire variable domain, with the rest obtained from reference TRBV19 and TRBJ2-7, is as follows: DGGITQSPKYLFRKEGQNVTLSCEQNLNHDAMYWYRQDPGQGLRLIYYSQIVNDFQKGDIAEGYSVSREKKESFPLTVTSAQKNPTAFYLCASSVITGDEQYFGPGTRLTVT.

By share, this clonotype ranks as medium-sized (0.01 to 0.1%). The rearrangement links TRBV19 to TRBJ2-7; D possibly uses TRBD1 or TRBD2 (6 bases each). The germline V gene encodes CDR1 LNHDA and CDR2 SQIVND (reference sequence). The CDR3 is 14 amino acids. Trimming stripped 3 bases from V and 7 bases from J, with 16 bases between. The CDR3 sequence: CASSMTGASGEQYF. The DNA for the CDR3 is TGTGCCAGTAGTATGACGGGGGCCTCGGGGGAGCAGTACTTC.

Details on this clonotype: A clone one base away is much larger, so this may be a read error. The CDR3 loop reads CASSRDIGETVNTEAFF. The CDR3 coding sequence is TGTGCCAGCAGCCGAGATATTGGGGAGACCGTGAACACTGAAGCTTTCTTT. The chain combines TRBV3-1 with TRBJ1-1; D gene ambiguous. V was shortened by 4 bases and J by 0 bases, with 18 bases between the two germline ends. Germline V gene data show CDR1 as LGHDT and CDR2 as YNNKEL (reference sequence). This CDR3 is built from 17 residues.

This clonotype turned up a few times. The V gene is TRBV27, the J gene TRBJ2-1; 7 bases align to TRBD1. CDR1 MNHEY and CDR2 SMNVEV come from the germline V gene (reference sequence). Unmatched junction bases numbered 4, after V lost 3 bases and J lost 5 bases. The CDR3 runs 14 residues. Here the CDR3 reads CASSFRDRDNEQFF. The CDR3 region has the DNA TGTGCCAGCAGTTTCCGGGACAGAGACAATGAGCAGTTCTTC.

This clonotype is judged medium-sized. The chain combines TRBV11-2 with TRBJ1-6; D unresolved. The V gene lost 0 bases and the J gene lost 10 bases, with 16 bases spanning the gap. Germline V gene sequence: CDR1 SGHAT, CDR2 FQNNGV. CDR3 length equals 16 residues. The CDR3 DNA sequence: TGTGCCAGCAGCTTAGATCCCCAACCGAGGATCTCACCCCTCCACTTT. Its translation: CASSLDPQPRISPLHF.

This clonotype rates as medium-sized. The gene calls are TRBV29-1 and TRBJ2-7; 10 nucleotides line up with TRBD1. The V gene end was trimmed by 2 bases and the J gene end by 7 bases; junction bases not matched to a gene: 5. Germline CDR1 is SQVTM and CDR2 is ANQGSEA. The CDR3 sequence is 13 residues long. CDR3 protein: CSVELDRGWEQYF. CDR3 nucleotides: TGCAGCGTTGAATTGGACAGGGGGTGGGAGCAGTACTTC.

J is TRBJ2-7 and V is TRBV7-6, with D perhaps assigned TRBD1 or TRBD2 (5 bases each). The CDR3 runs to 16 residues. From germline, CDR1 is SGHVS and CDR2 FNYEAQ. Between the trimmed V and J ends, which lost 2 bases and 5 bases, there was a span of 19 bases. CDR3 DNA sequence: TGTGCCAGCAGCTTATGGGGGTCTCCCCCCCTAAACGAGCAGTACTTC. Its translation is CASSLWGSPPLNEQYF.

By frequency in the sample, this clonotype is large. CDR3 protein: CASRVGGNSYEQYF. In nucleotides, the CDR3 is TGCGCCAGCCGGGTAGGAGGGAACTCCTACGAGCAGTACTTC. V and J are TRBV5-1 and TRBJ2-7, with D possibly TRBD2 on 6 matching bases. Trimming left V 7 bases short and J 0 bases short, with 14 bases between. Germline V gene data show CDR1 as SGHRS and CDR2 as YFSETQ. The CDR3 sequence is 14 residues long.

Sample share makes this clonotype medium-sized (0.01 to 0.1%). This sequence joins TRBV2 and TRBJ1-3; D is undetermined. V lost 3 bases and J lost 0, with 6 bases in between. This CDR3 contains 14 residues. Germline V gene lookup returns CDR1 SNHLY and CDR2 FYNNEI. The CDR3 nucleotides read TGTGCCAGCAGTGACGACCTCTCTGGAAACACCATATATTTT. Residues: CASSDDLSGNTIYF.

By frequency in the sample, this clonotype is medium-sized (0.01 to 0.1%). The rearrangement joins TRBV19 to TRBJ2-1, with D uncertain. Germline-derived CDR1 and CDR2 are LNHDA and SQIVND (reference sequence). The CDR3 is 14 amino acids. The V and J ends lost 0 bases and 4 bases respectively, with 7 bases between them. The CDR3 here is CASSIDSSYNEQFF. The CDR3 DNA is TGTGCCAGTAGTATAGATAGCTCGTACAATGAGCAGTTCTTC.

This chain joins TRBV14 and TRBJ2-3; D is unclear. Germline V gene sequence: CDR1 SGHDN, CDR2 FVKESK. The germline V and J ends were trimmed by 1 base and 6 bases, with 8 bases remaining between them. This CDR3 is 13 amino acids long. CDR3: CASSQVARDTQYF. CDR3 nucleotide sequence: TGTGCCAGCAGCCAAGTAGCCCGCGATACGCAGTATTTT.

By its share, this clonotype is large. In nucleotides, the CDR3 is TGTGCCAGCAGCTTAGCACAGGGTAACTCCTACAATGAGCAGTTCTTC. Translating gives CASSLAQGNSYNEQFF. The chain joins TRBV11-1 to TRBJ2-1; tentative D call: TRBD1 (6 bases). The germline V gene encodes CDR1 SGHAT and CDR2 FQDESV (reference sequence). V was cut by 0 bases and J by 0 bases, with 9 bases left in between. The CDR3 runs to 16 residues.

Concerning this clonotype: The junction differs from germline at one of its ends, possibly a read error. The chain combines TRBV6-2 or TRBV6-3 with TRBJ2-5; 9 positions agree with TRBD2. This CDR3 comprises 17 residues. Germline V gene lookup returns CDR1 MNHEY and CDR2 SVGEGT. Written as DNA, the CDR3 is TGTGCCAGCAGTTACTCGATTTTGCGGGGGGGACAAGGGACCCAGTACTTC. Translation gives CASSYSILRGGQGTQYF.

V gene TRBV20-1 combines with J gene TRBJ2-1; D is ambiguous. This CDR3 has 15 amino acids. Germline V gene lookup returns CDR1 DFQATT and CDR2 SNEGSKA (reference sequence). The V end was cut by 0 bases, the J end by 0 bases, with 9 bases between. CDR3 residues: CSARDLESSYNEQFF. The DNA of the CDR3 is TGCAGTGCTAGAGATCTAGAGAGCTCCTACAATGAGCAGTTCTTC.

This clonotype was counted between two and nine times. The chain carries TRBV29-1 and TRBJ1-2; maybe TRBD1 (6 bases). In germline, CDR1 is SQVTM, CDR2 ANQGSEA. Trimming removed 4 bases from V and 9 bases from J, with 12 bases in between. The CDR3 spans 11 residues. As DNA, the CDR3 is TGCAGCGTTGTTACAGGGATGAGCTACACCTTC. Encoded protein: CSVVTGMSYTF.

Points on this clonotype: A read error may be the cause here, since a much bigger clone is one base away. This chain uses TRBV18 with TRBJ1-1, with D unresolved. Germline CDR1 and CDR2: KGHSH and LQKENI. CDR3 size: 14 residues. CDR3 amino acids: CASSSVGRRDEAYF. The CDR3, as DNA: TGTGCCAGCTCATCCGTAGGGCGTCGCGATGAAGCTTACTTT.

On this clonotype: Germline is not matched at one junction end, which may reflect a read error. The J gene is TRBJ2-6, the V gene TRBV2, with TRBD1 matching over 9 bases. This CDR3 contains 18 residues. The germline V gene has CDR1 SNHLY and CDR2 FYNNEI. CDR3 DNA: TGTGCCAGGGGACTACCGGGACAGGGAATGTCTGGGGCCAACGTCCCGACTTTC. Its protein is CARGLPGQGMSGANVPTF.

This clonotype was observed a handful of times. The chain uses TRBV2 and TRBJ2-2, with D perhaps matching TRBD1 (6 bases). V was shortened by 6 bases and J by 4 bases, with 15 bases between the two germline ends. This CDR3 region has 15 residues. Germline CDR1 SNHLY, CDR2 FYNNEI. CDR3 in DNA: TGTGCCAGCAGGGATCAGCCAGGGGCCACCGGGGAGCTGTTTTTT. It translates to CASRDQPGATGELFF.

Relative to its sample, this clonotype is large. V is TRBV20-1 and J is TRBJ2-3; 7 bases match TRBD2. The germline V gene has CDR1 DFQATT and CDR2 SNEGSKA (reference sequence). The V gene end was trimmed by 0 bases and the J gene end by 1 base; junction bases not matched to a gene: 7. This CDR3 region has 16 residues. CDR3 protein: CSARDRAGLGTDTQYF. In nucleotides, the CDR3 is TGCAGTGCTAGAGACAGAGCGGGGCTGGGCACAGATACGCAGTATTTT.

By its share, this clonotype is medium-sized. The rearrangement links TRBV9 to TRBJ2-1, with D tentatively TRBD1 or TRBD2 (6 bases each). The CDR3 has 15 residues. Germline V CDR1 and CDR2: SGDLS, YYNGEE. Trimming took 1 base from V and 8 from J, leaving 16 bases between them. CDR3 in amino acids: CASSVWGALGDEQFF. The CDR3 DNA reads as TGTGCCAGCAGCGTATGGGGGGCCCTTGGGGATGAGCAGTTCTTC. Supplemented by reference TRBV9 and TRBJ2-1, the full variable domain reads DSGVTQTPKHLITATGQRVTLRCSPRSGDLSVYWYQQSLDQGLQFLIQYYNGEERAKGNILERFSAQQFPDLHSELNLSSLELGDSALYFCASSVWGALGDEQFFGPGTRLTVL.

This chain uses TRBV27 with TRBJ2-7, with a possible D match to TRBD2 (5 bases). Germline V gene sequence: CDR1 MNHEY, CDR2 SMNVEV (reference sequence). The V end was cut by 3 bases, the J end by 1 base, with 7 bases between. The CDR3 length is 13 residues. CDR3 residues: CASSFGMSYEQYF. CDR3 DNA sequence: TGTGCCAGCAGTTTCGGGATGTCCTACGAGCAGTACTTC.